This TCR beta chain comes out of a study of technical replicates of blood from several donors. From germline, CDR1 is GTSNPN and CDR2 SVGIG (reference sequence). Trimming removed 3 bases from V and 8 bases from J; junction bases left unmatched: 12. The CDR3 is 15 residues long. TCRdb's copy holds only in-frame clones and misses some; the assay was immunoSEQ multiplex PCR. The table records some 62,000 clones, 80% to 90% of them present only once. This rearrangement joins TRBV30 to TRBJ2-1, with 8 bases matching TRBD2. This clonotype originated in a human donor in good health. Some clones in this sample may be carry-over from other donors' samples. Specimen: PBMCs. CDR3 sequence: CAWRRGLVADYEQFF. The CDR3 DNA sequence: TGTGCCTGGAGGAGGGGACTAGTCGCAGACTATGAGCAGTTCTTC.